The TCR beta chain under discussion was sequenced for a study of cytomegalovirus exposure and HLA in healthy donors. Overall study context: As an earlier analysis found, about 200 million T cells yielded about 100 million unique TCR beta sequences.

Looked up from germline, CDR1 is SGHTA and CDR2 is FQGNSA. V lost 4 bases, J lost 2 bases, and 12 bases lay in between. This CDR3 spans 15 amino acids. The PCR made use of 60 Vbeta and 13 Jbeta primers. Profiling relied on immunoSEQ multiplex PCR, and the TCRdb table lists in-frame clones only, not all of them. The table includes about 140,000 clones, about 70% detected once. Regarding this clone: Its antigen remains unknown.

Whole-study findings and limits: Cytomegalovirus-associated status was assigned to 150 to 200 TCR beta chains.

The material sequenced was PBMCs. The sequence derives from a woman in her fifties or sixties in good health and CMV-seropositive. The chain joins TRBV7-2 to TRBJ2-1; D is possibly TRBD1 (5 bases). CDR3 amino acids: CASSSRRTPYNEQFF. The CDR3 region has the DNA TGTGCCAGCAGCTCCCGCAGGACACCCTACAATGAGCAGTTCTTC.